A single sample gave rise to the 8 T cell receptor beta chains below, sequenced in a study of radiation and T cells in renal cell carcinoma. Sample treatment: 15 Gy SBRT to primary tumor, nephrectomy 4 weeks later. Generated by immunoSEQ multiplex PCR, the TCRdb table keeps only in-frame clones and is missing some. Altogether around 15,000 clones are present, around three fifths being singletons, with the ten largest covering around 27%. Sequences were derived from tumor tissue, sampled from a patient whose treatment included radiotherapy and nephrectomy. The receptors derive from a woman between 65 and 79 years old with renal cell carcinoma.

This chain uses TRBV30 with TRBJ2-6; TRBD1 is a possible D gene (5 bases). The CDR3 extends over 16 amino acids. Between the trimmed V and J ends, which lost 4 bases and 0 bases, there was a span of 13 bases. Per germline, CDR1 GTSNPN and CDR2 SVGIG (reference sequence). CDR3 amino acids: CAWIRQGTSGANVLTF. The CDR3 bases are TGTGCCTGGATCCGGCAGGGAACCTCTGGGGCCAACGTCCTGACTTTC. Supplemented by reference TRBV30 and TRBJ2-6, the full variable domain reads SQTIHQWPATLVQPVGSPLSLECTVEGTSNPNLYWYRQAAGRGLQLLFYSVGIGQISSEVPQNLSASRPQDRQFILSSKKLLLSDSGFYLCAWIRQGTSGANVLTFGAGSRLTVL.

The genes are TRBV6-5 and TRBJ2-2; maybe TRBD1 (5 bases). Germline CDR1 reads MNHEY; CDR2 reads SVGAGI. The CDR3 spans 16 residues. V was cut by 6 bases and J by 4 bases, with 18 bases left in between. CDR3 sequence (DNA): TGTGCCAGCAGCTACGGATTGACAGAGAGCACCGGGGAGCTGTTTTTT. It codes for CASSYGLTESTGELFF.

The J gene is TRBJ2-1, the V gene TRBV11-3; D is possibly TRBD1 or TRBD2 (5 bases each). Deletions cut 5 bases from V and 10 bases from J, with 12 bases between. The germline V gene has CDR1 SGHNT and CDR2 YENEEA. CDR3 length: 12 amino acids. The CDR3 DNA sequence: TGTGCCAGCAGCAAGGGGAGACAGGAGCAGTTCTTC. Amino acid sequence: CASSKGRQEQFF.

The chain couples TRBV10-3 to TRBJ2-3, with TRBD2 matching 7 bases. Germline V gene data show CDR1 as ENHRY and CDR2 as SYGVKD. The V gene end was trimmed by 4 bases and the J gene end by 3 bases; junction bases not matched to a gene: 7. The CDR3 spans 15 residues. The CDR3 DNA reads as TGTGCCATCAGTGTGTCTATGGGGGGGACAGATACGCAGTATTTT. Its protein is CAISVSMGGTDTQYF.

This clone is termed medium-sized. This rearrangement joins TRBV18 to TRBJ2-2; D unclear. The CDR3 totals 11 residues. The germline V gene encodes CDR1 KGHSH and CDR2 LQKENI. Trimming left V 2 bases short and J 5 bases short, with 0 bases between. CDR3 in amino acids: CASSPTGELFF. CDR3 coding DNA: TGTGCCAGCTCACCAACCGGGGAGCTGTTTTTT.

The rearrangement uses TRBV9 and TRBJ2-4, with a tentative D call TRBD2 (5 bases). The CDR3 totals 15 residues. Per the germline V gene, CDR1 is SGDLS and CDR2 is YYNGEE. Between the trimmed V and J ends, which lost 4 bases and 1 base, there was a span of 12 bases. The DNA for the CDR3 is TGTGCCAGCAGCTTAACATGGAGGGCCAAAAACATTCAGTACTTC. It is translated as CASSLTWRAKNIQYF.

The chain links TRBV9 to TRBJ2-2; D perhaps matches TRBD1 (5 bases). This CDR3 comprises 16 residues. V was clipped by 4 bases and J by 5 bases, with 18 bases between them. Germline CDR1 reads SGDLS; CDR2 reads YYNGEE. In DNA, the CDR3 is TGTGCCAGCAGCCCAGGACACCAGCCCATAACCGGGGAGCTGTTTTTT. Translated, it gives CASSPGHQPITGELFF.

This sequence joins TRBV14 and TRBJ2-3, with D hard to call. Germline assignment: CDR1 SGHDN and CDR2 FVKESK. CDR3 length: 11 residues. Trimming stripped 3 bases from V and 7 bases from J, with 5 bases between. The CDR3 loop reads CASSQANTQYF. The CDR3 DNA follows: TGTGCCAGCAGCCAGGCAAATACGCAGTATTTT.